The present entry profiles one T cell receptor beta chain with its context. The antigen is unknown. The sample belongs to a study of shared clonotypes between healthy human individuals. Overall study findings and caveats: Naive subsets usually exceeded memory subsets in estimated richness.

Naive CD8 cells, CD45RO-negative and positively selected for CCR7, excluded terminally differentiated effector memory CD45RA+ cells. The CDR3 runs 16 residues. V lost 7 bases and J 1 base, leaving 17 bases between the germline ends. Germline-derived CDR1 and CDR2 are MNHNY and SVGAGI (reference sequence). For each subset, genomic DNA was distributed in equal portions over several immunoSEQ plates. Assay used: immunoSEQ multiplex PCR; TCRdb lists only in-frame clones, some missing. The table includes about 700,000 clones, 90% to 95% detected once. The chain combines TRBV6-6 with TRBJ2-4, with TRBD1 as a possible D gene (6 bases). The receptor's source is a man aged 25 to 40 in good health. Sequenced sample: naive CD8+ T cells sorted from blood. CDR3 in DNA: TGTGCCAGCAAAGTAACAGGGAACGCGGCCAAAAACATTCAGTACTTC. As protein: CASKVTGNAAKNIQYF.